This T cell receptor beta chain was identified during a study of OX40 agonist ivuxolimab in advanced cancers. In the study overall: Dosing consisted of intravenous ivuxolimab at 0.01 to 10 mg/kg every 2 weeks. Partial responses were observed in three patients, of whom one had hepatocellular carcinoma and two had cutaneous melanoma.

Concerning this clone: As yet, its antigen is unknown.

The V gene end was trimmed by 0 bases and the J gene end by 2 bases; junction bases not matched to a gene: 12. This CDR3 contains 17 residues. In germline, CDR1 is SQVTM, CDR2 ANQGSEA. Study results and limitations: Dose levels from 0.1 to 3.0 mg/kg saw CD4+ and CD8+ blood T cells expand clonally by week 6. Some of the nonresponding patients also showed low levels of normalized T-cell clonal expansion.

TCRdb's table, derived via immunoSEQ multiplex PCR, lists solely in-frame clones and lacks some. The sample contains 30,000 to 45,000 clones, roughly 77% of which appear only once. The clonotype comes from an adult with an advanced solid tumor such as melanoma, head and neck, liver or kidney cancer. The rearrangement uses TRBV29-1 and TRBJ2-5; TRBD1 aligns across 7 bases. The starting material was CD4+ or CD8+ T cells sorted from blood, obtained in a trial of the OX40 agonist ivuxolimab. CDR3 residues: CSVEDLDWTGKQETQYF. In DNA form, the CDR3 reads TGCAGCGTTGAAGATCTTGATTGGACAGGAAAACAAGAGACCCAGTACTTC. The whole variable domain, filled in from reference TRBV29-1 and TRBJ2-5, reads SAVISQKPSRDICQRGTSLTIQCQVDSQVTMMFWYRQQPGQSLTLIATANQGSEATYESGFVIDKFPISRPNLTFSTLTVSNMSPEDSSIYLCSVEDLDWTGKQETQYFGPGTRLLVL.